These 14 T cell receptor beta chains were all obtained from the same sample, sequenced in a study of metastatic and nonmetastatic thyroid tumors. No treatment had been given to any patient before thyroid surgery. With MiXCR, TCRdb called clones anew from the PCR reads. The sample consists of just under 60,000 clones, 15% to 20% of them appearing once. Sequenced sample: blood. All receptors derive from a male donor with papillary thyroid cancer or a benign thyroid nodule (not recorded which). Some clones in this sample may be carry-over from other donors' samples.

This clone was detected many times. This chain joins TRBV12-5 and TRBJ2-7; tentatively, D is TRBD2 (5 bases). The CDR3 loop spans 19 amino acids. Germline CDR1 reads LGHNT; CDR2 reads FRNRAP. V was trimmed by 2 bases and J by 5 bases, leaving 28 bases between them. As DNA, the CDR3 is TGTGCTAGTGGTTTGCCAACTTGCTCAGGTTGGGCGGAGGTAGACGAGCAGTACGTC. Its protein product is CASGLPTCSGWAEVDEQYV.

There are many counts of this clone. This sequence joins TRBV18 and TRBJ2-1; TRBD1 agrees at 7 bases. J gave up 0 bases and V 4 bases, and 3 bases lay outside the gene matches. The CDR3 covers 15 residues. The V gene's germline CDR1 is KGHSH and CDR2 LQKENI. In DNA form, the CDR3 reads TGTGCCAGCTCACTCGACAGGGCCTCCTACAATGAGCAGTTCTTC. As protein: CASSLDRASYNEQFF. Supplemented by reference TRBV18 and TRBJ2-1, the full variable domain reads NAGVMQNPRHLVRRRGQEARLRCSPMKGHSHVYWYRQLPEEGLKFMVYLQKENIIDESGMPKERFSAEFPKEGPSILRIQQVVRGDSAAYFCASSLDRASYNEQFFGPGTRLTVL.

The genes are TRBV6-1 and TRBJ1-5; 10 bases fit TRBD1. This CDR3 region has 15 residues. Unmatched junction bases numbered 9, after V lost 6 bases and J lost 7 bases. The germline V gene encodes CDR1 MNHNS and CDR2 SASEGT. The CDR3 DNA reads TGTGCCAGCAGCGAGACAGGGGGCGCGGGGCAGCCCCAGCATTTT. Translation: CASSETGGAGQPQHF.

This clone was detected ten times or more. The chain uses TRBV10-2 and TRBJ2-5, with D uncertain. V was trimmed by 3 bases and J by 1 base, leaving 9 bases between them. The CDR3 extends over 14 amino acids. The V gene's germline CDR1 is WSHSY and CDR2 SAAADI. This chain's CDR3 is CASSEGGLQETQYF. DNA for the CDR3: TGCGCCAGCAGTGAAGGCGGCCTCCAAGAGACCCAGTACTTC.

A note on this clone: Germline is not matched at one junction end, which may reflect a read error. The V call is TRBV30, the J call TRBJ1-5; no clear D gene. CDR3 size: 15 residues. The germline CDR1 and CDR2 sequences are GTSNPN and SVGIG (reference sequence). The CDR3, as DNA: TGTGCCTGGAGCGGCCTACTTGTTAGCAATCAGCTCCAGCATTTT. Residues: CAWSGLLVSNQLQHF.

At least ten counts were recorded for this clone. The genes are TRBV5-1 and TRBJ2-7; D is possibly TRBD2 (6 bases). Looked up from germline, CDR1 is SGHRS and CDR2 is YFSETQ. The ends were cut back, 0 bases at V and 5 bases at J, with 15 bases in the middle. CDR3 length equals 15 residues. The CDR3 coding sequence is TGCGCCAGCAGCTTGGTTGCGGGGATCCTCCACGAGCAGTACTTC. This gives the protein CASSLVAGILHEQYF.

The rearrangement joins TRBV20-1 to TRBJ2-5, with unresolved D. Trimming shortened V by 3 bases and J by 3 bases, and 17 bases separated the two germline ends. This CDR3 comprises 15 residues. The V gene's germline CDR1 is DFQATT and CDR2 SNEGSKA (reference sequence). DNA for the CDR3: TGCAGTGCTAGTCCCCCATCGGGTCAAAAAGAGACCCAGTACTTC. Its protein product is CSASPPSGQKETQYF.

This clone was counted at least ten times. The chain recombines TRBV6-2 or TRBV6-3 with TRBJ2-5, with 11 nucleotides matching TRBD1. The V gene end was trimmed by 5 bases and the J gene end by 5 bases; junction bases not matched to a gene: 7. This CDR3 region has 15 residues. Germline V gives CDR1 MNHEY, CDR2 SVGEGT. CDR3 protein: CASSSGGQGVETQYF. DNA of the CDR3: TGTGCCAGCAGTAGCGGGGGACAGGGGGTTGAGACCCAGTACTTC.

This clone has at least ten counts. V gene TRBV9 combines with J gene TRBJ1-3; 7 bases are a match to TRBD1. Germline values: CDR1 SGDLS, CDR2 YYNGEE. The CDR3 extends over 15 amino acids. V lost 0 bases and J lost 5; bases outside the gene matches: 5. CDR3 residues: CASSVGQGVRNTIYF. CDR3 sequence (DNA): TGTGCCAGCAGCGTAGGTCAGGGGGTGCGAAACACCATATATTTT.

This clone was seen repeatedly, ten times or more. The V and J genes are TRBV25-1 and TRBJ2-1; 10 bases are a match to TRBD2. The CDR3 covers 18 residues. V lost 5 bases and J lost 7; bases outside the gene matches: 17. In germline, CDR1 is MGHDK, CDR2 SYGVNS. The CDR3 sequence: CASSPRLSGTSVWNEQFF. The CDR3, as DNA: TGTGCCAGCAGTCCTAGATTGTCCGGGACTAGCGTCTGGAATGAGCAGTTCTTC.

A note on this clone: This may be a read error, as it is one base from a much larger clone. Here the CDR3 reads CASSMKQVTRLSGTDTQYF. The CDR3 DNA reads as TGCGCCAGCAGCATGAAGCAGGTGACACGTCTCTCCGGCACAGATACGCAGTATTTT. This chain links TRBV4-1 with TRBJ2-3, with unresolved D. Germline V lookup: CDR1 MGHRA, CDR2 YSYEKL. V was shortened by 5 bases and J by 1 base, with 25 bases between the two germline ends. This CDR3 comprises 19 residues.

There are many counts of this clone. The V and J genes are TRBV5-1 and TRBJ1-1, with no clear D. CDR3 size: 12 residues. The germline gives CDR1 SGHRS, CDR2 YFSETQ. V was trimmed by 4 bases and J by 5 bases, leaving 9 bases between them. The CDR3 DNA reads TGCGCCAGCAGCCCCGGCCGGACTGAAGCTTTCTTT. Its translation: CASSPGRTEAFF.

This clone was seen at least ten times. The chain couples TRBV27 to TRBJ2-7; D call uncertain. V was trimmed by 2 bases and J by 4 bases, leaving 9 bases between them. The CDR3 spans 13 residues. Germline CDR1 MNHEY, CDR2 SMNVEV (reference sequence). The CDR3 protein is CASSLQAGYEQYF. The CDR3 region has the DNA TGTGCCAGCAGTTTACAGGCCGGGTACGAGCAGTACTTC.

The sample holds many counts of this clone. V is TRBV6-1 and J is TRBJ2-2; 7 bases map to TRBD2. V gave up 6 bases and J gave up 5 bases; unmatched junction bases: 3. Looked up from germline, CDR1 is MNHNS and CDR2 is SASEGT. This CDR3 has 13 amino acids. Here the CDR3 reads CASRPRGTGELFF. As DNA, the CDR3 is TGTGCCAGCAGGCCGCGGGGGACCGGGGAGCTGTTTTTT.